This T cell receptor beta chain was captured by sequencing in a study of cytomegalovirus exposure and HLA in healthy donors (dated by TCRdb to 2017 to 2019). Looking at the study overall: According to an earlier analysis of 550 to 700 of the donors, 150 million to 200 million T cells yielded 90 million to 130 million unique TCR beta sequences and approximately 300 Gb of sequence data. Approximately 330 gigabases of sequencing data and approximately 91 million unique TCR sequences made up an early release that covered over 550 HLA-typed donors. Because of strong linkage in the cohort, five DR-DQ haplotypes were treated as single units for association and clustering. The study aimed to test whether cataloging public T cell receptors could reveal signatures of past pathogen exposure. On average, roughly 200,000 unique TCR beta nucleotide sequences were sequenced per donor among a few hundred genotyped donors of the cohort, with 15% to 20% of those sequences being non-productive. High-throughput TCR immunosequencing, statistical association of individual TCRs with disease status, and machine learning were combined to predict cytomegalovirus infection status. A later analysis re-examined previously published TCR beta repertoires from 600 to 700 donors and added high-resolution HLA genotyping to investigate patterns of TCR occurrence. To decide whether each TCR beta V gene segment behaved as functional or pseudogenic, an earlier analysis of some 570 of the donors relied on high-throughput TCR beta sequencing. The number of donors typed differed by locus, with roughly 629-640 for A, B, C, DRB1 and DQB1, roughly 520 for DQA1, 600 to 610 for DPA1, and some 450 for DPB1. All discovery cohort repertoires had been generated on a single sequencing platform. The study profiled the T cell repertoires of 666 subjects by immunosequencing and related them to cytomegalovirus serostatus. HLA typing covered class I and class II loci at four-digit resolution. Rather than drawing on any new phenotypic data, the later analysis identified candidate immune exposures from TCR beta sequences and the way those sequences occurred across donors. Genome-wide SNP genotypes for about 65% of the roughly 700 donors were used in a later genetic analysis, which treated that subset as a discovery cohort. In addition to the first cohort of roughly 700 subjects, a separate validation cohort of under 150 different subjects was used. Donor age, sex, ethnicity and CMV serostatus were compiled together with the repertoire data. Of the approximately 400 genotyped donors, 70% to 90% were placed in the genetic ancestry cluster associated with self-reported Caucasian donors.

To prepare the library, the immunoSEQ multiplex PCR assay was applied. A mixture of 60 forward primers for TCR Vbeta segments and 13 reverse primers for TCR Jbeta segments was used in the multiplex PCR. A multiplex PCR assay on genomic DNA amplified the CDR3 region of rearranged TCR beta genes. The Illumina HiSeq System was used to sequence the amplified TCR beta libraries as 87-base-pair reads. On the authors' methods: Across the 500 to 750 repertoires, a later analysis counted tens of millions of unique TCR beta chains, around 10 million of which were shared by at least two donors. Raw reads were error-corrected and collapsed into unique sequences with a nearest-neighbor algorithm that merged closely related sequences to remove PCR and sequencing errors. To assign V, D and J gene segments, CDR3 sequences were aligned to IMGT reference sequences. For a sequence to be retained, a match of at least six nucleotides was required to both a V gene segment and a J gene segment. A rearrangement counted as productive if the CDR3 had no stop codons and remained in frame with V and J, and every other rearrangement counted as non-productive. Following IMGT convention, CDR3 was defined as the stretch from the second conserved V-encoded cysteine to the conserved J-encoded phenylalanine. The earlier analysis of about 500 of the donors excluded sequences that lacked an unambiguous match to a single V gene segment. In an earlier analysis of several hundred of the donors, a V segment was called functional when productive rearrangements were above 56.7%, and segregating when the standard deviation between donors exceeded 5%. A statistical classification framework was built to diagnose cytomegalovirus status from the catalog of TCR beta chain sequences. In a later analysis, TCR nucleotide sequences were compared against IMGT/GENE-DB human TR gene sequences so that V and J genes could be assigned. In a later analysis, CDR3 sequences and most-parsimonious VDJ recombination scenarios were assigned using the TCRdist pipeline. In a later analysis, each TCR beta chain was defined by its CDR3 amino acid sequence together with its V-gene family, and reads without a unique V-gene family were excluded. As a way to deal with suspected cross-contamination and a sequencing artifact, a later analysis dropped 500 to 700 nucleotide sequences that were highly shared and had low generation probability. In a later analysis, a clonal expansion index for each public chain was calculated from normalized within-repertoire ranks of inferred template counts. In a later analysis, generation probabilities were computed with a VDJ recombination model fitted to out-of-frame rearrangements, and the resulting probabilities were checked against IGoR. Hypergeometric tests were used in a later analysis to score TCR-TCR, TCR-HLA and TCR-CMV co-occurrence, with a repertoire-size bias correction applied to the TCR pairs. False discovery rates were estimated in a later analysis by permuting HLA or CMV assignments 20 times. A later analysis grouped co-occurring TCRs with DBSCAN, adding TCRdist sequence similarity when clustering within HLA-allele-positive subsets. For co-occurrence clustering, repertoires with fewer than 30,000 or more than 120,000 public chains were excluded, along with roughly five repertoires with anomalous nucleotide sharing. The immuneACCESS repertoire file appears here via TCRdb, limited to in-frame rearrangements. These files lack a portion of the clones; in checked studies, under half of the deficit traces to unresolved V genes, and the cause of the others is not known. That table gives V, J and clone size, and the DNA gave D and trimming. The sample profile shows tens of thousands of clones; approximately 69% of them were found once. 5.9% of the sample is in the top ten clones.

Results the study describes overall, beyond this receptor: The study listed around 160 TCR beta chains as associated with cytomegalovirus. The presence/absence analyses assumed that sequencing depth was roughly uniform across donors, and that assumption may not be true. Across donors, most TCR sequences were observed very rarely, whereas some public TCRs were present in many individuals. In both the original and validation cohorts, the classifier was reported to diagnose cytomegalovirus status with high specificity and sensitivity. Broadly in line with IMGT annotations, most TCR beta V segments showed up in productive rearrangements about 87% or about 30% of the time in an earlier analysis of 450 to 600 of the donors. A later analysis reported that several top co-occurrence clusters appeared linked to parvovirus B19, influenza, CMV and Epstein-Barr virus. Compared with the roughly 700-donor mean, donors in an Asian-associated ancestry cluster had fewer N-insertions in productive TCRs, according to a later genetic analysis. According to a later analysis, most CMV-associated TCR beta chains appeared to be HLA-restricted, and the HLA associations seemed to be driven largely by CMV exposure. A group of highly shared sequence variants was considered likely to be a technical artifact of the sequencing pipeline. The earlier analysis of some 540 of the donors excluded 15 to 20 rarely observed V segments, including chromosome 9 orphons, because counts were too low. A further reported finding was that TCR beta sequences accurately predicted the HLA-A and HLA-B alleles for most subjects in the first cohort. Assigning TCR associations to individual alleles was difficult when HLA alleles, especially DR and DQ, strongly co-occurred. At a false discovery rate of 0.05, a later analysis linked fewer than 20,000 TCR beta sequences to specific HLA alleles. Compared with equally common non-associated chains, HLA-associated TCR beta chains in a later analysis were more clonally expanded and had lower generation probabilities. In this cohort, only TCR beta chains were sequenced, and detectable features were limited by the absence of alpha or paired-chain data. The 87-base-pair reads could not distinguish some IMGT-functional V segments, including TRBV6-2 and TRBV6-3, so those segments were excluded. The authors suggested that the approach could potentially be extended to other disease states and immunological phenotypes. Linkage disequilibrium might explain the correlated functional status among segregating V segments, but an unknown experimental factor could not be ruled out. According to a later analysis, TCR association rates differed among HLA loci, with DRB1 alleles showing the most associated TCRs and HLA-C alleles showing the fewest. HLA typing was unavailable for some donors at each locus, so association tests used only the typed subset. Immune exposure information for the cohort was limited to CMV serostatus. In vitro tests confirmed that a few of the cytomegalovirus-associated TCR beta chains recognize cytomegalovirus antigens. V-gene and J-gene trimming of TCR beta chains was associated with a missense DCLRE1C variant in a later genetic analysis, and the association was replicated in an independent cohort.

The cohort was made up of around 720 healthy bone marrow donors. Cohort members were all nominally healthy when sampled, although unrecorded immune exposures were likely present. The donor tested CMV seropositive, placing the donor among the roughly 270 seropositive members of the cohort. Every donor gave a peripheral blood sample, and the peripheral blood mononuclear cells from that sample were used for TCR beta sequencing. The Qiagen DNeasy Blood Extraction Kit was used to extract genomic DNA from the blood cell samples. This clone was observed a few times. It has no known antigen specificity. Qualities for individual bases were not recorded, and no much larger clone is one base off. The CDR3 runs 12 residues from the cysteine to the phenylalanine. CDR3 DNA is the only sequence kept; it has 36 bases, read in frame from the first base. Relative to germline, V is 4 bases shorter and J is 2 bases shorter, with 8 bases between their ends. CDR1 and CDR2, per the germline V gene (reference sequence), are GTSNPN and SVGIG.

This chain joins TRBV30 to TRBJ1-2, with the D gene too uncertain to name. Sample: PBMCs. The source of this sequence is a boy aged 5-17 years in good health and CMV-seropositive. The nucleotide sequence is given as TGTGCCTGGAACCGGGAGAACTATGGCTACACCTTC. It is translated as CAWNRENYGYTF.